The clone carrying this T cell receptor (beta chain) was seen only a few times. The data derive from a study of shared clonotypes between healthy human individuals. In the naive CD8 group, cells lacked CD45RO and were positively selected for CCR7, so terminally differentiated effector memory CD45RA+ cells were left out. Only in-frame clones appear in the TCRdb table, and some are missing; sequencing was by immunoSEQ multiplex PCR. The data contain about 2 million clones, about 95% of them singletons. Specimen: naive CD8+ T cells sorted from blood. The clonotype comes from a man aged 18 to 29 in good health.

CDR3 nucleotides: TGTGCCAGCAGTTACTCGGAGGGGCGGTACGAGCAGTACTTC. The encoded protein is CASSYSEGRYEQYF. The gene calls are TRBV6-5 and TRBJ2-7, with a possible D match to TRBD2 (6 bases). The CDR3 is 14 amino acids. Germline loops: CDR1 MNHEY, CDR2 SVGAGI. Deletions cut 0 bases from V and 4 bases from J, with 10 bases between.